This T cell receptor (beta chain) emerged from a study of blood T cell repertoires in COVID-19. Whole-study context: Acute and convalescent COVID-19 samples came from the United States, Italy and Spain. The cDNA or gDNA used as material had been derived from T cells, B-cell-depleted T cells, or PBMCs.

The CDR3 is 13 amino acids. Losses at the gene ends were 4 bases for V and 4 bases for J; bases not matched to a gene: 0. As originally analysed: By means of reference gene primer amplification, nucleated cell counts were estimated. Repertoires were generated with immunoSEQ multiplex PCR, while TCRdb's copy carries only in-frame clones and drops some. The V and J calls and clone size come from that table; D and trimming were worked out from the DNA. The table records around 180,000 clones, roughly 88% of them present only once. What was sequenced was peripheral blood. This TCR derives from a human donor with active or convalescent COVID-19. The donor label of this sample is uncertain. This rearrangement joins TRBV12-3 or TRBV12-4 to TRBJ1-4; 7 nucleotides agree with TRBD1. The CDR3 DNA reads TGTGCCAGCAGTTGGGACAGTAATGAAAAACTGTTTTTT. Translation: CASSWDSNEKLFF.